This note documents a single T cell receptor (beta chain) sequence. There is no known antigen for this receptor. Base quality data are lacking; no much larger clone is found one base away. The CDR3 starts with the cysteine, ends with the phenylalanine, and has 15 residues. This entry keeps only the CDR3 DNA: 45 bases, framed from base 1. Cut back by 7 bases and 4 bases, the V and J ends lie 18 bases apart. The germline V gene specifies MDHEN as CDR1 and SYDVKM as CDR2. This specimen comes from a study of T cells in localized non-small cell lung cancer (TCRdb year 2020). Regarding the research as a whole: Comparing tumors with uninvolved tumor-adjacent lungs, the study looked at the T cell repertoires of 236 patients with early-stage NSCLC. NSCLC patients had a mean age of approximately 72 years, and around 130 were male and more than 90 female. The cohort comprised around 240 treatment-naïve NSCLC patients with resected, localized lung tumors. What the work shows at the level of the full study, not this receptor alone: A median of around 57 of the top 100 tumor clones were detected in paired uninvolved adjacent lung, and about 29 of these tumor clones were also found among the top 100 clones of the paired uninvolved adjacent lung. Higher T cell density in blood was associated with longer overall survival, whereas higher clonality in adjacent lung was associated with shorter survival. Because the study design was exploratory, TCR variables were selected using unadjusted p-values without false-discovery rate correction. Uninvolved tumor-adjacent lung showed the highest T cell clonality, higher than tumor, which suggests more focused antigenic responses in the uninvolved tumor-adjacent lung. Multi-region tumor sequencing was not performed, so intratumor heterogeneity could not be excluded.

TCR beta CDR3 regions were sequenced from DNA using the immunoSEQ Assay. Per the authors' processing: To compute T cell density, TCR beta template counts were normalized to usable DNA, which was estimated by amplifying housekeeping genes. Richness was estimated using the preseqR package, with extrapolation to 400,000 templates for PBMC samples and to 120,000 templates for tissue samples. Clonality was taken to be one minus Pielou's evenness. Differential abundance testing on productive amino-acid clonotypes, with a minimum total count of 5 and an alpha of 0.1, was used to identify tissue-enriched TCRs. The Jaccard Index and the Morisita Overlap Index were used to measure repertoire overlap between compartments. TCR beta CDR3s were clustered by GLIPH together with public tetramer-defined viral CDR3s, and at least three viral sequences plus V-gene enrichment were required for viral motifs. The table comes from immuneACCESS by way of TCRdb, which keeps in-frame sequences with V and J called. Part of the clones is missing from these tables; in studies checked, under half for an unresolved V gene and the rest for unknown reasons. For V, J and clone size, that table is used; D and trimming come from the DNA. For this sample there are approximately 29,000 clones; around 90% appear just once. Roughly 7% of the sample lies in the top ten.

At diagnosis, peripheral blood, uninvolved tumor-adjacent lung and tumor were collected and were preserved as a mix of fresh-frozen and FFPE material. For TCR repertoire profiling, blood samples were analyzed as peripheral blood mononuclear cells. The V and J segments used are TRBV28 and TRBJ2-3, with the D gene call left open. The sample here was peripheral blood, taken before any cancer treatment. This receptor was obtained from a male donor aged 60 or over with stage I lung adenocarcinoma. For the CDR3, the sequence is CASTPRGMSADTQYF. The bases are TGTGCCAGCACCCCTCGTGGTATGTCAGCAGATACGCAGTATTTT.